This record concerns one T cell receptor beta chain sequence. Its matching antigen is unknown. With 60 Vbeta and 13 Jbeta primers, the PCR was carried out. Produced via immunoSEQ multiplex PCR; TCRdb's table is partial and in-frame only. This table lists 56,000 or so clones. Each donor's status was that of a healthy bone marrow donor. Unrecorded immune exposure was likely among donors, who were nominally healthy when sampled. The data were obtained in a study of cytomegalovirus exposure and HLA in healthy donors. Broader study findings: Versus the approximately 700-donor mean, an Asian-associated ancestry cluster reportedly showed fewer N-insertions in a later analysis. Researchers had no immune exposure information except CMV serostatus available.

The sample consisted of PBMCs. This sequence was found in a man aged 40-49 years in good health and CMV-seropositive.

The CDR3, as DNA: TGTGCCAGCAGCGTAGAGGGGGCGCCCTACGAGCAGTACTTC. This gives the protein CASSVEGAPYEQYF. The genes are TRBV9 and TRBJ2-7; 7 bases align to TRBD1. The CDR3 has 14 residues. CDR1 SGDLS and CDR2 YYNGEE come from the germline V gene. V shed 0 bases, J shed 2 bases, and the junction held 2 bases outside the gene matches.